This record looks at one T cell receptor beta chain sequence and its context. This entry comes from a study of blood T cell repertoires in COVID-19. Study at large: Acute and convalescent COVID-19 samples came from the United States, Italy and Spain. T cells, B-cell-depleted T cells, or PBMCs provided the cDNA or gDNA that served as material.

CDR3 length: 17 amino acids. Trimming took off 0 bases at V and 7 bases at J, with 22 bases between the two ends. Germline-derived CDR1 and CDR2 are LNHNV and YYDKDF (reference sequence). In the source study's methods: Reference gene primers were amplified, and this amplification served to estimate nucleated cell counts. Sequencing was performed with immunoSEQ multiplex PCR; in TCRdb, only in-frame clones are kept and a portion is missing. D and trimming come from the DNA, and the V and J calls and clone size come from that table. The sample lists 200,000 or so clones; 80% to 90% were seen once. This sequence was found in a human donor in a cohort sampled during active COVID-19. Input material: peripheral blood. The chain combines TRBV15 with TRBJ2-7; tentatively, D is TRBD1 (6 bases). The CDR3 loop is CATSREGRAGLRGEQYF. The DNA of the CDR3 is TGTGCCACCAGCAGAGAGGGCCGGGCAGGTTTGAGGGGGGAGCAGTACTTC.